These 24 T cell receptor beta chains were sequenced from one sample in a study of Graves' ophthalmopathy and Graves' hyperthyroidism. TCR beta CDR3 amplification used RNA transcripts. HTBI-primed first-round RT-PCR preceded second-round multiplex PCR. From the multiplex PCR reads, TCRdb called clonotypes with MiXCR, one entry per CDR3 protein. In the table there are about 590,000 distinct CDR3 sequences, about two fifths of which are singletons. Sequenced material: peripheral blood or thyroid tissue (not recorded which). The receptors come from an adult man with Graves' hyperthyroidism.

This chain joins TRBV2 and TRBJ1-5; 8 bases fit TRBD1. The V segment lost 6 bases and the J segment 1 base; nucleotides outside the gene matches: 8. The CDR3 totals 16 residues. The V gene's germline CDR1 is SNHLY and CDR2 FYNNEI. CDR3 DNA sequence: TGTGCCAGCAGCCGGACAGGGAGTGGAAGCAATCAGCCCCAGCATTTT. It codes for CASSRTGSGSNQPQHF.

The chain uses TRBV20-1 and TRBJ1-1; tentative D call: TRBD1 (6 bases). Germline V CDR1 and CDR2: DFQATT, SNEGSKA (reference sequence). Trimming left V 5 bases short and J 6 bases short, with 19 bases between. This CDR3 is 14 amino acids long. CDR3 sequence reads: CSAELTGLASEAFF. In DNA, the CDR3 is TGCAGTGCTGAACTAACAGGGTTGGCCTCTGAAGCTTTCTTT.

This clonotype showed up many times. The chain links TRBV12-3 or TRBV12-4 to TRBJ2-7; D tentatively fits TRBD1 or TRBD2 (5 bases each). V gave up 3 bases and J gave up 7 bases, with 10 bases separating them. There are 12 residues in the CDR3. The CDR3 nucleotides are TGTGCCAGCAGTTTCCAGGGACCAGAGCAGTACTTC. Translation gives CASSFQGPEQYF.

This clonotype was observed many times. The chain couples TRBV5-8 to TRBJ2-7, with 7 bases that match TRBD1. Germline V gene data show CDR1 as SGHTS and CDR2 as YDEGEE. V was pared by 6 bases and J by 7 bases, with 13 bases of the junction left unmatched. This CDR3 is 14 amino acids long. The CDR3 loop is CASMKTGPVKEQYF. For the CDR3, the DNA is TGTGCCAGCATGAAGACAGGGCCCGTTAAGGAGCAGTACTTC.

The J gene is TRBJ2-5, the V gene TRBV20-1, with 7 bases aligning to TRBD1. The assigned J gene may be wrong: the sequence end matches TRBJ2-1 better. Germline-derived CDR1 and CDR2 are DFQATT and SNEGSKA (reference sequence). The CDR3 covers 14 residues. The CDR3 DNA reads as TGCAGTGCTAGAGACAGGGGGATACTGGGTGAGCAGTTCTTC. The encoded protein is CSARDRGILGEQFF.

This clonotype was counted a single time. The genes are TRBV24-1 and TRBJ1-5, with 7 positions matching TRBD1. The germline gives CDR1 KGHDR, CDR2 SFDVKD. V gave up 3 bases and J gave up 8 bases; unmatched junction bases: 6. The CDR3 extends over 14 amino acids. The CDR3 loop reads CATSDPTGVEPQHF. The CDR3 region has the DNA TGTGCCACCAGTGATCCAACAGGGGTTGAGCCCCAGCATTTT.

The chain is built from TRBV3-1 and TRBJ1-5; tentative D call: TRBD1 (6 bases). Germline V CDR1 and CDR2: LGHDT, YNNKEL (reference sequence). The CDR3 covers 15 residues. The V and J ends lost 0 bases and 6 bases respectively, with 12 bases between them. CDR3 sequence: CASSQDSRGSQPQHF. The CDR3 bases are TGTGCCAGCAGCCAAGACTCCAGGGGCTCTCAGCCCCAGCATTTT.

V gene TRBV20-1 combines with J gene TRBJ1-1; maybe TRBD1 (5 bases). The V end lost 5 bases, the J end lost 5 bases, and 15 bases lay between the germline ends. The CDR3 totals 13 residues. The V gene's germline CDR1 is DFQATT and CDR2 SNEGSKA (reference sequence). The CDR3 is CSADSGEGTEAFF. CDR3 sequence (DNA): TGCAGTGCTGATAGCGGGGAGGGGACTGAAGCTTTCTTT.

Ten or more counts support this clonotype. The chain joins TRBV20-1 to TRBJ2-2; TRBD1 aligns across 7 bases. CDR1 and CDR2 (germline): DFQATT, SNEGSKA (reference sequence). V shed 6 bases and J 0 bases; nucleotides not matched to a gene: 7. CDR3 length: 15 amino acids. The CDR3 region is CSAPSQGANTGELFF. CDR3 sequence (DNA): TGCAGTGCGCCGAGTCAGGGGGCGAACACCGGGGAGCTGTTTTTT.

The V gene is TRBV27, the J gene TRBJ2-3; D not certain. The V gene lost 6 bases and the J gene lost 1 base, with 11 bases spanning the gap. There are 14 residues in the CDR3. The germline V gene has CDR1 MNHEY and CDR2 SMNVEV (reference sequence). The CDR3 DNA follows: TGTGCCAGCAGAGAACAAATACGCACAGATACGCAGTATTTT. It codes for CASREQIRTDTQYF.

A word on this clonotype: A much bigger clone sits one base away, suggesting this may be a read error. This chain uses TRBV2 with TRBJ2-7; TRBD1 matches 7 bases. The CDR3 spans 14 residues. Germline V gene sequence: CDR1 SNHLY, CDR2 FYNNEI. After removal of 6 bases from V and 5 bases from J, the junction contained 10 bases not matched to a gene. The CDR3 spells CASSFSGGFHEQYF. As DNA, the CDR3 is TGTGCCAGCAGCTTTTCAGGGGGTTTCCACGAGCAGTACTTC. Drawing the rest from reference TRBV2 and TRBJ2-7, the complete variable domain is EPEVTQTPSHQVTQMGQEVILRCVPISNHLYFYWYRQILGQKVEFLVSFYNNEISEKSEIFDDQFSVERPDGSNFTLKIRSTKLEDSAMYFCASSFSGGFHEQYFGPGTRLTVT.

At least ten counts were recorded for this clonotype. The gene calls are TRBV9 and TRBJ2-7; a weak D match, TRBD2 (7 bases). Trimming cost V 0 bases and J 5 bases, with 18 bases left between them. The germline CDR1 and CDR2 sequences are SGDLS and YYNGEE. The CDR3 loop spans 16 amino acids. The CDR3 region is CASSVAGGGSFDEQYF. CDR3 nucleotide sequence: TGTGCCAGCAGCGTAGCGGGGGGCGGCTCCTTTGACGAGCAGTACTTC. The whole variable domain, remainder taken from reference TRBV9 and TRBJ2-7, is DSGVTQTPKHLITATGQRVTLRCSPRSGDLSVYWYQQSLDQGLQFLIQYYNGEERAKGNILERFSAQQFPDLHSELNLSSLELGDSALYFCASSVAGGGSFDEQYFGPGTRLTVT.

This clonotype was recorded many times. J is TRBJ1-2 and V is TRBV5-6; no clear D. The CDR3 covers 14 residues. In germline, CDR1 is SGHDT, CDR2 YYEEEE. Deletions cut 4 bases from V and 2 bases from J, with 12 bases between. CDR3 sequence: CASSLRRRNYGYTF. Here the CDR3 DNA reads TGTGCCAGCAGCCTGAGGAGGAGGAACTATGGCTACACCTTC.

The chain links TRBV29-1 to TRBJ1-2, with TRBD1 as a possible D gene (5 bases). V was pared by 4 bases and J by 0 bases, with 12 bases between. The CDR3 covers 14 residues. The V gene's germline CDR1 is SQVTM and CDR2 ANQGSEA. For the CDR3, the DNA is TGCAGCGTTGCCCTGACGACAGCTAACTATGGCTACACCTTC. Encoded protein: CSVALTTANYGYTF.

This clonotype was seen more than once but under ten times. The J gene is TRBJ1-3, the V gene TRBV13; D not resolved. The CDR3 loop spans 19 amino acids. CDR1 is PRHDT and CDR2 is FYEKMQ in the germline V gene (reference sequence). V lost 2 bases to trimming and J lost 0 bases, with 20 bases between them. CDR3 region: CASSLSYEGGMYSGNTIYF. The CDR3 bases are TGTGCCAGCAGCTTATCATACGAGGGCGGTATGTACTCTGGAAACACCATATATTTT.

The chain uses TRBV10-3 and TRBJ2-1, with 8 positions matching TRBD1. The V and J ends lost 7 bases and 5 bases, in that order; junction bases with no gene match: 13. Germline CDR1 is ENHRY and CDR2 is SYGVKD. The CDR3 loop spans 16 amino acids. CDR3 protein: CAINQFGTGDHNEQFF. The CDR3 DNA follows: TGTGCCATCAATCAATTCGGGACAGGCGACCACAATGAGCAGTTCTTC.

This chain joins TRBV7-9 and TRBJ1-2, with TRBD1 identical over 7 bases. Germline V CDR1 and CDR2: SEHNR, FQNEAQ (reference sequence). CDR3 length equals 13 residues. Unmatched junction bases numbered 8, after V lost 7 bases and J lost 6 bases. The CDR3 sequence: CASTVTGDHGYTF. For the CDR3, the DNA is TGTGCCAGCACAGTAACAGGGGACCATGGCTACACCTTC.

The table lists this clonotype with many counts. The chain has TRBV4-2 and TRBJ2-5; 9 bases agree with TRBD2. Unmatched junction bases numbered 4, after V lost 1 base and J lost 4 bases. CDR1 LGHNA and CDR2 YNFKEQ come from the germline V gene. This CDR3 comprises 15 residues. This CDR3 reads CASSQVEAGGETQYF. The CDR3 nucleotides read TGTGCCAGCAGCCAAGTAGAAGCGGGAGGAGAGACCCAGTACTTC.

This clonotype was observed at least ten times. V and J are TRBV24-1 and TRBJ1-2; D remains unclear. Per the germline V gene, CDR1 is KGHDR and CDR2 is SFDVKD. Trimming took off 4 bases at V and 4 bases at J, with 6 bases between the two ends. The CDR3 has 12 amino acids. The CDR3, as DNA: TGTGCCACCAGTGAGGACGGCTATGGCTACACCTTC. Amino acid sequence: CATSEDGYGYTF.

This chain joins TRBV10-3 and TRBJ1-2; the match to TRBD1 covers 8 bases. The junction had 8 bases not matched to a gene; V was cut back by 0 bases and J by 5 bases. Germline CDR1 and CDR2: ENHRY and SYGVKD. The CDR3 has 16 residues. The CDR3 region is CAISESSRTGNYGYTF. The CDR3 DNA sequence: TGTGCCATCAGTGAGTCTTCGAGGACAGGGAATTATGGCTACACCTTC.

V gene TRBV20-1 combines with J gene TRBJ1-2, with D tentatively TRBD1 (5 bases). Between the trimmed V and J ends, which lost 3 bases and 6 bases, there was a span of 8 bases. Germline CDR1 is DFQATT and CDR2 is SNEGSKA (reference sequence). This CDR3 has 11 residues. CDR3 coding DNA: TGCAGTGCTAGCGGGGGGGATGGCTACACCTTC. It encodes CSASGGDGYTF.

The rearrangement joins TRBV29-1 to TRBJ1-1; 7 bases fit TRBD1. Germline lookup yields CDR1 SQVTM and CDR2 ANQGSEA. The CDR3 sequence is 12 residues long. The ends lost 7 bases at V and 3 bases at J; junction bases unmatched: 5. The CDR3 DNA reads as TGCAGCGCCTGGACAGGTTACACTGAAGCTTTCTTT. Translation: CSAWTGYTEAFF.

At least ten counts were recorded for this clonotype. The genes are TRBV20-1 and TRBJ1-1, with 7 bases lining up with TRBD1. J gave up 2 bases and V 2 bases, and 2 bases lay outside the gene matches. The CDR3 has 13 amino acids. Germline V gene data show CDR1 as DFQATT and CDR2 as SNEGSKA (reference sequence). CDR3: CSARQGVNTEAFF. The CDR3 DNA is TGCAGTGCTAGACAGGGGGTAAACACTGAAGCTTTCTTT.

This clonotype appeared many times. The J gene is TRBJ2-7, the V gene TRBV28, with D possibly being TRBD1 (5 bases). The CDR3 is 13 residues long. Trimming stripped 3 bases from V and 7 bases from J, with 13 bases between. The germline gives CDR1 MDHEN, CDR2 SYDVKM. For the CDR3, the DNA is TGTGCCAGCAGTTTCTTGCTAGGGGCAGAGCAGTACTTC. Amino acid sequence: CASSFLLGAEQYF.